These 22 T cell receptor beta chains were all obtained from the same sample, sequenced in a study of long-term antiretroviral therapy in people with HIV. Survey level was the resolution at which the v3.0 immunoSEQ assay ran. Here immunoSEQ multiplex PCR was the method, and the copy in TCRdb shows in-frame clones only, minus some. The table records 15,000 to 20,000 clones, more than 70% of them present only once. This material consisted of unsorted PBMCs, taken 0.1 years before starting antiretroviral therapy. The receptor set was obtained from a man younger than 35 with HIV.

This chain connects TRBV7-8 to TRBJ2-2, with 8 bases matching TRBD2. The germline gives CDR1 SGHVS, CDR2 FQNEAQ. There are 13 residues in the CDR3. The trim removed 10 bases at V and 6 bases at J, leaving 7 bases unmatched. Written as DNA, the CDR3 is TGTGCCAACGGGGGGGCGGGGTCCGGGGAGCTGTTTTTT. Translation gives CANGGAGSGELFF.

CDR3 residues: CAISESTTSGGPEQYF. The DNA for the CDR3 is TGTGCCATCAGTGAGTCGACGACTAGCGGGGGGCCCGAGCAGTACTTC. This chain joins TRBV10-3 and TRBJ2-7, with 13 bases lining up with TRBD2. The CDR3 covers 16 residues. Germline trimming cut 0 bases from V and 6 bases from J; bases unmatched to any gene: 5. Germline V lookup: CDR1 ENHRY, CDR2 SYGVKD.

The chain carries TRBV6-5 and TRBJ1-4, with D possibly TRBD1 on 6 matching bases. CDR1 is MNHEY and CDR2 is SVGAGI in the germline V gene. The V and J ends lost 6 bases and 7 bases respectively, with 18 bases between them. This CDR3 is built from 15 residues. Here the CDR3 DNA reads TGTGCCAGCAGAAGGGGACAAGATCGGAGTGAAAAACTGTTTTTT. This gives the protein CASRRGQDRSEKLFF.

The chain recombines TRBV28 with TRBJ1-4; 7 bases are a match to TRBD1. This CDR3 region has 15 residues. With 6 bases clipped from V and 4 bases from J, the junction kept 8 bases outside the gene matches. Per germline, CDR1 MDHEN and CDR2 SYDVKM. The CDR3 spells CASRTGGGLNEKLFF. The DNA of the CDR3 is TGTGCCAGCAGAACGGGAGGGGGCCTTAATGAAAAACTGTTTTTT.

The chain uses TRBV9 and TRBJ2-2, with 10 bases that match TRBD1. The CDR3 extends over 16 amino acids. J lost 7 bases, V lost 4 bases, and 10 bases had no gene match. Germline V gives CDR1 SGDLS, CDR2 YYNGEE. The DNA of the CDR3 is TGTGCCAGCAGCACCGGGACAGGGGAGATATTCGGGGAGCTGTTTTTT. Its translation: CASSTGTGEIFGELFF.

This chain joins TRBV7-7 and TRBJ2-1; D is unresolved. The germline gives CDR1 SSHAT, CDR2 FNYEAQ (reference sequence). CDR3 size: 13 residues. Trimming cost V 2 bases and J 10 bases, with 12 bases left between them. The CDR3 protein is CASSLSRGAEQFF. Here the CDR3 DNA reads TGTGCCAGCAGCTTATCTAGAGGAGCCGAGCAGTTCTTC.

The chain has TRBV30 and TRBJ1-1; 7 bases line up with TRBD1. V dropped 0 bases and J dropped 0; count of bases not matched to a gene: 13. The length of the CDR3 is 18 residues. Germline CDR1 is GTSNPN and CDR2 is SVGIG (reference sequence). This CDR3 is CAWSVLAPTGFMNTEAFF. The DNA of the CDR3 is TGTGCCTGGAGTGTACTGGCCCCGACAGGGTTTATGAACACTGAAGCTTTCTTT. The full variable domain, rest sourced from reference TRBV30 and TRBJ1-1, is SQTIHQWPATLVQPVGSPLSLECTVEGTSNPNLYWYRQAAGRGLQLLFYSVGIGQISSEVPQNLSASRPQDRQFILSSKKLLLSDSGFYLCAWSVLAPTGFMNTEAFFGQGTRLTVV.

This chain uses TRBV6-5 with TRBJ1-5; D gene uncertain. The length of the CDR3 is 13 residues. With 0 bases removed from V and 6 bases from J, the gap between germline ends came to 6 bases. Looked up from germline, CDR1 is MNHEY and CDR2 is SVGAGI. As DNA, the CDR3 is TGTGCCAGCAGTTACTCATTGTTTCAGCCCCAGCATTTT. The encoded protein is CASSYSLFQPQHF.

The CDR3 protein is CASTTGWAPNTEAFF. The CDR3 DNA reads TGTGCCAGCACGACAGGGTGGGCTCCGAACACTGAAGCTTTCTTT. The V gene is TRBV19, the J gene TRBJ1-1; 7 nucleotides agree with TRBD1. The germline V gene encodes CDR1 LNHDA and CDR2 SQIVND (reference sequence). This CDR3 comprises 15 residues. Trimming removed 9 bases from V and 1 base from J; junction bases left unmatched: 11.

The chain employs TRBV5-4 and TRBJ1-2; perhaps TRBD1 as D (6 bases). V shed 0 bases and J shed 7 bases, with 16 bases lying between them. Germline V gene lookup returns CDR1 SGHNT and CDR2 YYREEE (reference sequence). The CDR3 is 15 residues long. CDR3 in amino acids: CASSLEEGVLRGYTF. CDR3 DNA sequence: TGTGCCAGCAGCTTGGAGGAGGGGGTCCTTCGTGGCTACACCTTC.

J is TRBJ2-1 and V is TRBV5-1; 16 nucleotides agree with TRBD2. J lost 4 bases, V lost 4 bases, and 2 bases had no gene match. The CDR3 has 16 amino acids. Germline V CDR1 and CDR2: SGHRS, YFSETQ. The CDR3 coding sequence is TGCGCCAGCAGCACGGGACTAGCGGGAGGGTACAATGAGCAGTTCTTC. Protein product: CASSTGLAGGYNEQFF.

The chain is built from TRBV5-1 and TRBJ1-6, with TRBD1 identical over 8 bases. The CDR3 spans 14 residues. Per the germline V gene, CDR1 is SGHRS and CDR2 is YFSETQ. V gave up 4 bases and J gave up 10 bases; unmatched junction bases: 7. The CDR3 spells CASSPTGASSPLHF. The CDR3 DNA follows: TGCGCCAGCAGCCCGACAGGGGCTTCCTCACCCCTCCACTTT.

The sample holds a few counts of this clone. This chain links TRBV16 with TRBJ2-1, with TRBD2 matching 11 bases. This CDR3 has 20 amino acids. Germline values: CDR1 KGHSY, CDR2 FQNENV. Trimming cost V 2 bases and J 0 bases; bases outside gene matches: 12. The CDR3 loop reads CASSQNKGLAVTSSYNEQFF. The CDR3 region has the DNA TGTGCCAGCAGCCAAAATAAGGGACTAGCGGTAACGAGCTCCTACAATGAGCAGTTCTTC.

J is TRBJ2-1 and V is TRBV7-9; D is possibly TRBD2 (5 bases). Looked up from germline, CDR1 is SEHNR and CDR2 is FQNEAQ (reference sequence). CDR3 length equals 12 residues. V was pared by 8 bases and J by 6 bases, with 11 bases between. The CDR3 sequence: CASDYGVNEQFF. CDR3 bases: TGTGCCAGCGATTACGGGGTCAATGAGCAGTTCTTC.

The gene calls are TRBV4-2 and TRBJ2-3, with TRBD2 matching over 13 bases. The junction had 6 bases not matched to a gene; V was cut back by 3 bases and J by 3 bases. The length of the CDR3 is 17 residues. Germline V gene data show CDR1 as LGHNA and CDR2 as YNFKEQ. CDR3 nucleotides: TGTGCCAGCAGCCAGAGCACTAGCGGGAGGGAGACAGATACGCAGTATTTT. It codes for CASSQSTSGRETDTQYF.

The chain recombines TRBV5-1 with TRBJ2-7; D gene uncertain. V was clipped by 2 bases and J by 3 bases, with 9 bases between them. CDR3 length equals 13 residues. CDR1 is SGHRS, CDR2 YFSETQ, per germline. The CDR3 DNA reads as TGCGCCAGCAGCTTCCGTACAGTCTACGAGCAGTACTTC. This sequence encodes CASSFRTVYEQYF.

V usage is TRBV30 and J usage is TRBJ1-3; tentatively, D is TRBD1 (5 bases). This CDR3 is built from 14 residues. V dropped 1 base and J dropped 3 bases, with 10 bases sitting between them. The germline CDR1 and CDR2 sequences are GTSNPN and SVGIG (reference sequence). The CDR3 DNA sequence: TGTGCCTGGAGTGCGGGGCGGGGTGGAAACACCATATATTTT. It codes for CAWSAGRGGNTIYF. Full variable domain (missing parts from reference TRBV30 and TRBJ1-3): SQTIHQWPATLVQPVGSPLSLECTVEGTSNPNLYWYRQAAGRGLQLLFYSVGIGQISSEVPQNLSASRPQDRQFILSSKKLLLSDSGFYLCAWSAGRGGNTIYFGEGSWLTVV.

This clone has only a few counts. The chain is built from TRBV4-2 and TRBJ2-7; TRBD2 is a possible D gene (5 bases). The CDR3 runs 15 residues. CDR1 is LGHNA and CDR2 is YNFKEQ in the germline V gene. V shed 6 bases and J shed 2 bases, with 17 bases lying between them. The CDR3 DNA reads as TGTGCCAGCAGAGCGACTGACTATACCGCCTACGAGCAGTACTTC. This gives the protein CASRATDYTAYEQYF.

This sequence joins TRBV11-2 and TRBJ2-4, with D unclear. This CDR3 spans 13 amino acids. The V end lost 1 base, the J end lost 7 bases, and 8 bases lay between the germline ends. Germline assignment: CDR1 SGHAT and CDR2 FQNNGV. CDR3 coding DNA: TGTGCCAGCAGCTTAGGAATCTTGAACATTCAGTACTTC. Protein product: CASSLGILNIQYF.

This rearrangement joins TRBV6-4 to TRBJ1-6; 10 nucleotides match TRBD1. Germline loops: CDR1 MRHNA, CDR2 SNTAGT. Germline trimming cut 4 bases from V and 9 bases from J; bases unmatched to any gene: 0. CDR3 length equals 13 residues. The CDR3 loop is CASSGQGASPLHF. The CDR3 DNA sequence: TGTGCCAGCAGTGGACAGGGGGCTTCACCCCTCCACTTT.

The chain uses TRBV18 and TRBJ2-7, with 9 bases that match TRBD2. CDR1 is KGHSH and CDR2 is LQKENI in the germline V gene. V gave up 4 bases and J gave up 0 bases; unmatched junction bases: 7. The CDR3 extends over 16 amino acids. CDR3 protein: CASSLGLAGNSYEQYF. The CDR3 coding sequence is TGTGCCAGCTCACTAGGGCTAGCGGGAAACTCCTACGAGCAGTACTTC.

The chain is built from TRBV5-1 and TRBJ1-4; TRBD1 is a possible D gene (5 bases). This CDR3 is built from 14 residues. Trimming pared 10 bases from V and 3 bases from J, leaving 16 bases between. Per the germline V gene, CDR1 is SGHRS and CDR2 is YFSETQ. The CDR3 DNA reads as TGCGCCTGCCGACCGGGGGACCCTAATGAAAAACTGTTTTTT. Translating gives CACRPGDPNEKLFF.